This record covers a single TCR beta chain. The CDR3 covers 16 residues. Germline-derived CDR1 and CDR2 are MNHNY and SVGAGI (reference sequence). V was clipped by 2 bases and J by 2 bases; unmatched bases: 6. Assay used: immunoSEQ multiplex PCR; TCRdb lists only in-frame clones, some missing. The sample includes more than 90,000 clones, 84% of them seen just once. The data are from a study of OX40 agonist ivuxolimab in advanced cancers. The clonotype was recovered from an adult with an advanced solid tumor such as melanoma, head and neck, liver or kidney cancer. V and J are TRBV6-6 and TRBJ2-5; 9 nucleotides agree with TRBD2. The starting material was CD4+ or CD8+ T cells sorted from blood, obtained in a trial of the OX40 agonist ivuxolimab. DNA of the CDR3: TGTGCCAGCAGTTACGGGGGTACTAGCGGGCAAGAGACCCAGTACTTC. Its protein product is CASSYGGTSGQETQYF.